This TCR beta chain came from a study of human T cells and chemical hapten exposure (dated by TCRdb to about 2021). A note on the overall study: For sensitization, 2% DPC in acetone was applied to an approximately 2 cm by approximately 2 cm area of upper inner arm skin. Patch testing was performed on the upper back with Finn chambers containing 0.01% DPC, and the patch tests were scored after 6 days according to International Contact Dermatitis Research Group standards. Weekly therapeutic DPC doses were additionally applied to the scalp of patients throughout the roughly 26-week study period. Peripheral blood TCR repertoire changes were tracked in vivo in alopecia patients during primary and secondary sensitization to the hapten diphenylcyclopropenone (DPC). Most of the patients in the cohort were female, and the cohort covered alopecia areata with under or over 50% scalp involvement, alopecia totalis and alopecia universalis. Blood was sampled from patients pre-sensitization (week 0) and at 2, 6 and about 24 weeks after DPC sensitization. Libraries were pooled for sequencing, and per-sample TCR yields varied mainly because of small differences in library volumes within the pool. Nearly 30 alopecia patients provided blood for TCR sequencing at one to four time points (pre-sensitization, 2, 6 and 24 weeks). The full study reports these points: Compared with pre-sensitization or healthy control sets, expanded TCRs formed significantly more large CDR3 similarity clusters, which is consistent with antigen-driven responses. After repeated subsampling, the strength of the expansion versus patch-test correlation and the threshold at which it became significant changed. DPC sensitization did not change how many TCRs were above 1 in 1000 frequency, and no evidence was found of alterations in global repertoire structure. Alopecia, a presumed autoimmune disease, was present in all patients, so the immune response of the patients might differ from that of healthy individuals. Patch test score correlated positively with the number of PT1 expanded TCRs, reaching significance at thresholds 8, 16 and 32 but not at 4.

The library was obtained by RACE. The reads were generated on a NextSeq 500. During library preparation, unique molecular identifiers were attached to individual cDNA molecules so that TCRs could be counted quantitatively and reproducibly. For every blood RNA sample, sequencing covered both the TCR alpha and TCR beta chains. Per the authors' processing: A median of about 87,000 TCRs per sample was observed, with a range of about 23,224 to 700,000. The Decombinator software suite was used to annotate V, J and CDR3 in the TCR reads. For PS versus PT1 abundance plots, all samples were subsampled to the same number of TCRs (28,000). TCRs were defined as expanded if absent before sensitization and observed at least eight times at the 2-week time point. Through fastp at Q25 and MiXCR, TCRdb rebuilt clones from the public reads, retaining in-frame beta chains. Records with the same CDR3 protein are collapsed into one entry carrying the most frequent genes and DNA. These V and J calls rely on TCRdb rather than the paper's analysis. The sample contains hundreds of thousands of distinct CDR3 sequences, more than 5% of them found a single time. Around 6.1% of the sample rests with the top ten.

The germline V gene (reference sequence) yields MNHEY for CDR1 and SMNVEV for CDR2. From its cysteine to its phenylalanine, the CDR3 spans 15 amino acids. Left in the record is the CDR3 DNA by itself, 45 bases read in frame from the first base. V and J lose 5 bases and 2 bases, and a span of 14 bases separates them. This clonotype has ten or more counts. Its binding antigen is unknown. Per-nucleotide qualities are absent, and no much larger clonotype sits a single base away. The time point label here, explained by the study, means: patch test 2, 6 weeks after DPC sensitization. According to the study, the label for this sample's treatment or condition signals: therapeutic diphenylcyclopropenone sensitization with weekly scalp DPC. At each patch-test visit, blood was drawn before the patch test was applied. Eligible patients were aged 18 to 70, diagnosed with alopecia, deemed suitable for DPC therapy, and excluded if pregnant. Unfractionated whole blood was collected in Tempus Blood RNA tubes, and total RNA was extracted from that blood.

The V and J genes are TRBV27 and TRBJ2-3, and possibly TRBD2, on 5 matching bases. The receptor comes from a woman between 18 and 29 years old with alopecia areata. Some clones in this sample may be carry-over from other donors' samples. The starting material was whole blood, obtained in connection with sensitization to the hapten diphenylcyclopropenone (DPC). CDR3 reads: CASSPGTGYTDTQYF. In nucleotide form, the sequence is TGTGCCAGCAGTCCCGGAACGGGGTACACAGATACGCAGTATTTT.